This T cell receptor (beta chain) was recovered during a study of cytotoxic CD8 clonotypes in ibrutinib-treated CLL. About the study: After treatment lasting a median approximately eleven months, range 6 to 36, response samples were collected. General study points: Clonality was higher at baseline than in age-matched healthy donors and tracked circulating CD8+ T-cell counts.

Looked up from germline, CDR1 is LNHDA and CDR2 is SQIVND (reference sequence). The CDR3 runs to 13 residues. V lost 1 base and J lost 2, with 6 bases in between. With regard to this clone: The antigen is undetermined.

Target depth was 1 in 200,000 to 1 in 1 million T cells, about 10x per clonotype. Repertoires were generated with immunoSEQ multiplex PCR, while TCRdb's copy carries only in-frame clones and drops some. Of fewer than 400,000 clones listed, roughly 67% were seen once; the top ten hold around 6.6%. V gene TRBV19 combines with J gene TRBJ2-7; D is ambiguous. The sequence came from a human donor with chronic lymphocytic leukemia. The specimen was PBMCs, collected after 36 months of ibrutinib treatment. Written as DNA, the CDR3 is TGTGCCAGTAGTATAGGTTGGACCTACGAGCAGTACTTC. This encodes CASSIGWTYEQYF.